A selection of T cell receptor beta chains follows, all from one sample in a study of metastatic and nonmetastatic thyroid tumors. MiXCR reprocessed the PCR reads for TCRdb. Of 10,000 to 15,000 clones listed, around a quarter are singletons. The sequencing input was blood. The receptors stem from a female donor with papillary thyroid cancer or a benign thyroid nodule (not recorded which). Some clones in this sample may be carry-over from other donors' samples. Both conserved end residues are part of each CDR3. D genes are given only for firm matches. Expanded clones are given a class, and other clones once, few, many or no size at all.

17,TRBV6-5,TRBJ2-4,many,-,CASSYSGDLVAKNIQYF,TGTGCCAGCAGTTACTCGGGGGATTTAGTAGCCAAAAACATTCAGTACTTC
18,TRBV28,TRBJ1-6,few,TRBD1,CASSYSGYRGQTISPLHF,TGTGCCAGCAGTTATTCCGGGTACAGGGGTCAAACGATTTCACCCCTCCACTTT
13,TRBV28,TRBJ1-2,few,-,CASSVGISYGYTF,TGTGCCAGCAGTGTGGGTATCAGCTATGGCTACACCTTC
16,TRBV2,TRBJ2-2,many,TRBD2,CASKYTGGANTGELFF,TGTGCCAGTAAATACACGGGGGGGGCTAACACCGGGGAGCTGTTTTTT
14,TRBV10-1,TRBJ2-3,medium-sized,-,CASSELPGGDTQYF,TGCGCCAGCAGTGAGCTGCCGGGTGGAGATACGCAGTATTTT
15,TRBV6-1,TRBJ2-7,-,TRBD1,CATFPPGQGNYEQYF,TGTGCCACCTTCCCCCCGGGACAGGGTAACTACGAGCAGTACTTC
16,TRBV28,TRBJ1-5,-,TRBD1,CASSLAQGEGGKPQHF,TGTGCCAGCAGTTTAGCCCAGGGGGAGGGTGGGAAGCCCCAGCATTTT
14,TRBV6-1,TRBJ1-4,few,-,CASTPTGWLEKLFF,TGTGCCAGCACCCCGACGGGTTGGTTGGAAAAACTGTTTTTT
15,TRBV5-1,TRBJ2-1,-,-,CASSPEVNLYNEQFF,TGCGCCAGCAGCCCTGAAGTAAATTTATACAATGAGCAGTTCTTC
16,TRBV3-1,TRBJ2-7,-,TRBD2,CASSQERLAGLYEQYF,TGTGCCAGCAGCCAGGAGCGTCTAGCGGGACTCTACGAGCAGTACTTC
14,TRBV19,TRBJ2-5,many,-,CASSIEGRGETQYF,TGTGCCAGTAGTATAGAGGGCAGGGGAGAGACCCAGTACTTC
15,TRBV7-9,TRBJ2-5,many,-,CASSLVAGQKETQYF,TGTGCCAGCAGCTTAGTGGCGGGACAGAAAGAGACCCAGTACTTC
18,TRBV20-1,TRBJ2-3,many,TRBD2,CSARDGVYSGGAGDTQYF,TGCAGTGCTAGAGATGGGGTCTATAGCGGGGGGGCTGGAGATACGCAGTATTTT
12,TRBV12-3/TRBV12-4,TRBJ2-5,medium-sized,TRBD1,CASSVGGATQYF,TGTGCCAGCAGCGTAGGGGGCGCGACCCAGTACTTC
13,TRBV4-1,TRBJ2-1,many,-,CASSQPGNNEQFF,TGCGCCAGCAGCCAACCTGGGAACAATGAGCAGTTCTTC
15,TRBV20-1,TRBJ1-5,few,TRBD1,CSARDEVGGNQPRHF,TGCAGTGCTAGAGACGAGGTAGGGGGCAATCAGCCCCGGCATTTT
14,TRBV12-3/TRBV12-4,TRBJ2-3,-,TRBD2,CASSLLAGADTQYF,TGTGCCAGCAGTTTACTAGCGGGAGCAGATACGCAGTATTTT
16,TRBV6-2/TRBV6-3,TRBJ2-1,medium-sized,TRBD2,CASSYLRTSAYNEQFF,TGTGCCAGCAGTTACTTAAGGACTAGCGCTTACAATGAGCAGTTCTTC
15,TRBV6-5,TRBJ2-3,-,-,CASSYGQGGGDTQYF,TGTGCCAGCAGTTATGGGCAGGGGGGAGGAGATACGCAGTATTTT
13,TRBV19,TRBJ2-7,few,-,CATSVGGMGEQYF,TGTGCCACATCGGTGGGCGGAATGGGCGAGCAGTACTTC
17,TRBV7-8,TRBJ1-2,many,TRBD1,CASTSSGGTALFHGYTF,TGTGCCAGCACCTCTTCCGGGGGGACAGCCCTCTTCCATGGCTACACCTTC
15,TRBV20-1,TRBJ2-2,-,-,CSARGKVAGTGELFF,TGCAGTGCTAGAGGAAAGGTGGCGGGCACCGGGGAGCTGTTTTTT
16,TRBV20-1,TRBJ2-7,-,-,CSARDPPSGTIYEQYF,TGCAGTGCTAGAGATCCACCCTCCGGGACAATCTACGAGCAGTACTTC
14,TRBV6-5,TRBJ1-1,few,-,CASSYGSANTEAFF,TGTGCCAGCAGTTACGGGTCAGCGAACACTGAAGCTTTCTTT
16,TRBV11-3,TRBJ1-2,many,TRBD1,CASSLNPGGATYGYTF,TGTGCCAGCAGCTTGAACCCAGGGGGGGCGACCTATGGCTACACCTTC
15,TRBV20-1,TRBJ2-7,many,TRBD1,CSASPLRGQSYEQYF,TGCAGTGCTAGTCCCTTGAGGGGACAGAGCTACGAGCAGTACTTC
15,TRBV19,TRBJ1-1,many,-,CASTTVGRGRTEAFF,TGTGCCAGTACCACCGTGGGGCGTGGACGGACTGAAGCTTTCTTT
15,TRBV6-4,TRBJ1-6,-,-,CASSDDAGEGSPLHF,TGTGCCAGCAGTGACGATGCAGGGGAAGGGTCACCCCTCCACTTT
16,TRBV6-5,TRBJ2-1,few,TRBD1,CASSYDTGTGSNEQFF,TGTGCCAGCAGTTACGACACCGGGACAGGGTCCAATGAGCAGTTCTTC
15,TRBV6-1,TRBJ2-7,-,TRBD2,CASSESSGSSYEQYF,TGTGCCAGCAGTGAGTCTAGCGGGAGCTCCTACGAGCAGTACTTC
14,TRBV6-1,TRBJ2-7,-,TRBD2,CASSEGVAGIEQYF,TGTGCCAGCAGTGAAGGGGTAGCGGGCATCGAGCAGTACTTC
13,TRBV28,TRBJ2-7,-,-,CASRPRSSYEQYF,TGTGCCAGCAGGCCCAGGTCGTCCTACGAGCAGTACTTC
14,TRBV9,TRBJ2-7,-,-,CASSVFGDSYEQYF,TGTGCCAGCAGCGTATTCGGAGACTCCTACGAGCAGTACTTC
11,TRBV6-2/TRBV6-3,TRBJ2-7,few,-,CANFGSFKHYF,TGTGCCAACTTCGGGTCTTTCAAGCATTACTTC
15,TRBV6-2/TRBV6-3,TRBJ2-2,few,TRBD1,CASRGGQLNTGELFF,TGTGCCAGTAGAGGGGGACAGCTAAACACCGGGGAGCTGTTTTTT
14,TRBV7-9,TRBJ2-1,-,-,CASSIREEDNEQFF,TGTGCCAGCAGCATAAGGGAAGAGGACAATGAGCAGTTCTTC
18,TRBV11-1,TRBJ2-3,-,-,CASSLVSAGAVPCDTQYF,TGTGCCAGCAGCTTAGTGTCGGCGGGTGCCGTCCCTTGCGATACGCAGTATTTT
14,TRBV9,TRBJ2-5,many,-,CASSVGGTQETQYF,TGTGCCAGCAGCGTAGGTGGGACCCAAGAGACCCAGTACTTC
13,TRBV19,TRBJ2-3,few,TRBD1,CATGQGVADTQYF,TGTGCCACAGGACAGGGGGTAGCAGATACGCAGTATTTT
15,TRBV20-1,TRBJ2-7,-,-,CSAPVGRGPSYEHYF,TGCAGTGCTCCAGTGGGGCGGGGGCCATCCTACGAGCATTACTTC
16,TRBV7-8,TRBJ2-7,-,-,CASSLVPQGNSYEQYF,TGTGCCAGCAGCTTAGTCCCACAGGGAAACTCCTACGAGCAGTACTTC
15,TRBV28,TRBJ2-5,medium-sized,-,CASRFGVGYQETQYF,TGTGCCAGCAGGTTCGGAGTGGGGTACCAAGAGACCCAGTACTTC
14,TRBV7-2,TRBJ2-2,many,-,CASRPRGNTGELFF,TGTGCCAGCAGGCCCAGGGGAAACACCGGGGAGCTGTTTTTT
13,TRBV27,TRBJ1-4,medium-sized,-,CASRPLQGEKLFF,TGTGCCAGCCGGCCCTTACAGGGAGAAAAACTGTTTTTT
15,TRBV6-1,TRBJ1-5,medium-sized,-,CASSAGSRGNQPQHF,TGTGCCAGCAGTGCGGGAAGCAGAGGCAATCAGCCCCAGCATTTT
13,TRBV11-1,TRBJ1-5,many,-,CASSLDRYQPQHF,TGTGCCAGCAGCTTAGACCGTTATCAGCCCCAGCATTTT
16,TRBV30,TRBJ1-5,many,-,CAWSEGQPYSNQPQHF,TGTGCCTGGAGTGAAGGTCAGCCATATAGCAATCAGCCCCAGCATTTT
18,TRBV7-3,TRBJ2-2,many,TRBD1,CASSLRGQVVPLTGELFF,TGTGCCAGCAGCTTACGGGGACAGGTAGTACCCCTCACCGGGGAGCTGTTTTTT
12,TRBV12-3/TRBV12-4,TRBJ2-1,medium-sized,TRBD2,CASSLGTGGPFF,TGTGCCAGCAGTTTAGGAACGGGAGGACCGTTCTTC
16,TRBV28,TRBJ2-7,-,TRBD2,CASSSILAGVPYEQYF,TGTGCCAGCAGTTCTATACTAGCGGGAGTACCCTACGAGCAGTACTTC
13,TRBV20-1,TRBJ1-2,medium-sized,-,CSAPTDTNYGYTF,TGCAGTGCTCCGACGGACACTAACTATGGCTACACCTTC